This passage covers 9 T cell receptor beta chains from one sample sequenced in a study of blood T cells in healthy people across ages. Then a second PCR, running roughly 7 to 11 cycles, was carried out with a sample-barcoded 5' primer and a J-beta primer mix. MiXCR was run by TCRdb on the 5' RACE reads, yielding one entry per CDR3 protein. Of about 570,000 distinct CDR3 sequences detected, 25% to 35% appear once; the ten largest clones hold approximately 3.6%. The same sample was also used in a study of T cells of mothers and their children.

What was sequenced was blood. These receptors were collected from a boy between 2 and 10 years old in good health.

There are a few counts of this clonotype. The V and J genes are TRBV18 and TRBJ2-5; D remains ambiguous. This CDR3 contains 15 residues. The germline CDR1 and CDR2 sequences are KGHSH and LQKENI. V was pared by 3 bases and J by 5 bases, with 16 bases between. CDR3 region: CASSPEDSNRETQYF. The CDR3 DNA is TGTGCCAGCTCACCCGAGGATAGTAATCGGGAGACCCAGTACTTC.

This clonotype occurred a few times. This CDR3 is CSAGTGQNGEQYF. The CDR3 coding sequence is TGCAGTGCCGGGACAGGCCAAAACGGCGAGCAGTACTTC. This chain uses TRBV20-1 with TRBJ2-1; 8 bases match TRBD1. Near its end, the DNA agrees better with TRBJ2-7, so the J call may be wrong. There are 13 residues in the CDR3. Germline V gives CDR1 DFQATT, CDR2 SNEGSKA (reference sequence).

CDR3 DNA sequence: TGTGCCAGCAGAGGACAGGAGAACACCGGGGAGCTGTTTTTT. Its translation is CASRGQENTGELFF. V is TRBV14 and J is TRBJ2-2, with 7 bases fitting TRBD1. The CDR3 loop spans 14 amino acids. Per the germline V gene, CDR1 is SGHDN and CDR2 is FVKESK. Trimming cost V 6 bases and J 1 base; bases outside gene matches: 2.

The chain uses TRBV11-3 and TRBJ2-2, with TRBD1 identical over 9 bases. J gave up 3 bases and V 0 bases, and 5 bases lay outside the gene matches. Germline CDR1 is SGHNT and CDR2 is YENEEA. The CDR3 runs 17 residues. The CDR3: CASSLDRRTGDTGELFF. The CDR3 DNA follows: TGTGCCAGCAGCTTAGACCGCAGGACAGGGGACACCGGGGAGCTGTTTTTT.

This clonotype has a handful of counts. The chain carries TRBV12-5 and TRBJ1-4, with D possibly matching TRBD1 (6 bases). The CDR3 has 16 residues. The germline CDR1 and CDR2 sequences are LGHNT and FRNRAP. Trimming removed 7 bases from V and 0 bases from J, with 15 bases in between. The CDR3 coding sequence is TGTGCTAGTGCGTCAGGGGTGGGAGCAACTAATGAAAAACTGTTTTTT. It codes for CASASGVGATNEKLFF.

The chain uses TRBV6-5 and TRBJ2-5; 8 bases are a match to TRBD1. The DNA end is a closer match to TRBJ2-7, so the J assignment may be wrong. CDR1 and CDR2 from the germline V gene are MNHEY and SVGAGI. The CDR3 runs 17 residues. As DNA, the CDR3 is TGTGCCAGCAGTTACGGTCACCACGGCGGACAGGGCTACGAGCAGTACTTC. This translates into CASSYGHHGGQGYEQYF.

This chain links TRBV6-1 with TRBJ2-5; TRBD2 aligns across 14 bases. V lost 5 bases and J lost 1; bases outside the gene matches: 9. The germline CDR1 and CDR2 sequences are MNHNS and SASEGT. The length of the CDR3 is 18 residues. The CDR3 region is CASSQGTSGRMGQETQYF. The CDR3 DNA is TGTGCCAGCAGTCAGGGGACTAGCGGGAGAATGGGCCAAGAGACCCAGTACTTC.

V and J are TRBV7-9 and TRBJ2-2, with D tentatively TRBD2 (6 bases). The V end lost 10 bases, the J end lost 0 bases, and 12 bases lay between the germline ends. The length of the CDR3 is 14 residues. Germline assignment: CDR1 SEHNR and CDR2 FQNEAQ (reference sequence). The CDR3 is CATQGGPNTGELFF. Written as DNA, the CDR3 is TGTGCCACTCAGGGAGGTCCGAACACCGGGGAGCTGTTTTTT.

A few counts support this clonotype. V usage is TRBV27 and J usage is TRBJ1-2, with 9 bases identical to TRBD1. Looked up from germline, CDR1 is MNHEY and CDR2 is SMNVEV (reference sequence). This CDR3 has 17 residues. Losses at the gene ends were 4 bases for V and 3 bases for J; bases not matched to a gene: 12. The CDR3 loop is CASSSRTGAARYYGYTF. CDR3 in DNA: TGTGCCAGCAGTTCCAGGACAGGGGCCGCGAGATACTATGGCTACACCTTC.